A selection of T cell receptor beta chains follows, all from one sample in a study of blood T cell repertoires in COVID-19. Profiled with immunoSEQ multiplex PCR; TCRdb holds only in-frame clones, not every one. The sample has 45,000 to 60,000 clones, almost 85% seen once; the top ten hold more than 8%. Sequencing used peripheral blood. Receptor source: a woman aged 80 or over with acute or convalescent COVID-19. CDR3s include the opening cysteine and the closing phenylalanine or tryptophan. D genes are given only for firm matches. The size entry is marked missing in some rows and otherwise reads once, few, many or a size class.

>TRBV5-6|-|TRBJ1-2|-
TGTGCCAGCAGCTTGTCAGGTGCTGGCTACACCTTC
CASSLSGAGYTF
>TRBV10-1|-|TRBJ2-7|-
TGCGCCAGCAGTGAGTTTCGAGGGTCCGAGCAGTACTTC
CASSEFRGSEQYF
>TRBV18|-|TRBJ1-1|-
TGTGCCAGCTCACCGGCGGCAGGGGTTGGTTTCGCCACTGAAGCTTTCTTT
CASSPAAGVGFATEAFF
>TRBV6-6|few|TRBJ2-4|TRBD2
TGTGCCAGCAGCACTAGCGGGGGTTACATTCAGTACTTC
CASSTSGGYIQYF
>TRBV27|-|TRBJ2-7|TRBD2
TGTGCCAGCAGTTTATTGCGGGAGGGCCGCAAGCAGTACTTC
CASSLLREGRKQYF
>TRBV19|-|TRBJ2-3|-
TGTGCCAGTAGTAGAGCCACAGATACGCAGTATTTT
CASSRATDTQYF
>TRBV6-1|few|TRBJ1-2|TRBD1
TGTGCCAGCAGTGAAGACCATAACAGGGGGCAAAGGGGCTACACCTTC
CASSEDHNRGQRGYTF
>TRBV7-2|-|TRBJ2-7|-
TGTGCCAGCAGCTCGGGAGGGGGCCTAGGCCACGAGCAGTACTTC
CASSSGGGLGHEQYF
>TRBV2|-|TRBJ2-2|TRBD1
TGTGCCAGCAGGGCACAGGGGACGAACACCGGGGAGCTGTTTTTT
CASRAQGTNTGELFF
>TRBV30|-|TRBJ1-4|-
TGTGCCTTAAAGGGCGGGGGAATGAAACTGTTTTTT
CALKGGGMKLFF
>TRBV27|-|TRBJ2-6|-
TGTGCCAGCAGTACCGGACTGACCTCTGGGGCCAACGTCCTGACTTTC
CASSTGLTSGANVLTF
>TRBV2|-|TRBJ2-3|TRBD2
TGTGCCAGCAGTTTGGCTAGCGGGCTTAGCACAGATACGCAGTATTTT
CASSLASGLSTDTQYF
>TRBV7-2|-|TRBJ1-2|-
TGTGCCAGCAGCTTAGTTGGTCAACGAGACTATGGCTACACCTTC
CASSLVGQRDYGYTF
>TRBV2|-|TRBJ2-7|-
TGTGCCAGCAGTGACTACGGAGGGAGCTCCTACGAGCAGTACTTC
CASSDYGGSSYEQYF
>TRBV4-1|-|TRBJ1-1|-
TGCGCCAGCAGCCGCCAGACAGGGAACACTGAAGCTTTCTTT
CASSRQTGNTEAFF
>TRBV3-1/TRBV3-2|-|TRBJ2-5|TRBD1
TGTGCCAGCGGTGACAGGGGGACTGAGACCCAGTACTTC
CASGDRGTETQYF
>TRBV11-3|few|TRBJ2-5|-
TGTGCCAGCAGTCTAGGTGGAGCGGGCGAAGAGACCCAGTACTTC
CASSLGGAGEETQYF
>TRBV6-5|-|TRBJ2-7|-
TGTGCCAGCAAAAGGGACATAAGCTCCTACGAGCAGTACTTC
CASKRDISSYEQYF
>TRBV19|-|TRBJ1-1|-
TGTGCCAGTAGCACCCCCGGACAGAGGATTGAAGCTTTCTTT
CASSTPGQRIEAFF
>TRBV6-2/TRBV6-3|-|TRBJ2-1|-
TGTGCCAGCAGTTACTACCCCGATAAAATGCTGAGTGAGCAGTTCTTC
CASSYYPDKMLSEQFF
>TRBV27|-|TRBJ1-3|-
TGTGCCAGCAGTACACAGGTTCCTGGAAACACCATATATTTT
CASSTQVPGNTIYF
>TRBV28|-|TRBJ1-1|-
TGTGCCAGCAGTTTAAATTTAAGGGGGACTGAAGCTTTCTTT
CASSLNLRGTEAFF
>TRBV7-9|-|TRBJ1-4|TRBD1
TGTGCCAGCGGACAGGGATCGGGTGAAAAACTGTTTTTT
CASGQGSGEKLFF
>TRBV7-9|-|TRBJ1-3|-
TGTGCCAGCAGCTTATCTCGGGAGGACACCATATATTTT
CASSLSREDTIYF
>TRBV6-5|-|TRBJ1-1|-
TGTGCCAGCAAGCCGCTGACAGGCGAAGCTTTCTTT
CASKPLTGEAFF
>TRBV10-2|-|TRBJ2-5|-
TGCGCCAGCAGTGAGTCGATAGCAAGGGGAGAGACCCAGTACTTC
CASSESIARGETQYF
>TRBV5-1|-|TRBJ2-3|-
TGCGCCAGCAGCTTGAAGGGGTCCCGCACAGATACGCAGTATTTT
CASSLKGSRTDTQYF
>TRBV5-1|-|TRBJ2-3|-
TGCGCCAGCAGCTTGGAACAGGGGGGGACAGATACGCAGTATTTT
CASSLEQGGTDTQYF
>TRBV18|once|TRBJ2-3|TRBD2
TGTGCCAGCTCACTAGCGGGGCTAAGCACAGATACGCAGTATTTT
CASSLAGLSTDTQYF
>TRBV7-8|-|TRBJ1-6|-
TGTGCCAGCAGCTTAGGGGCAGTTAATTCACCCCTCCACTTT
CASSLGAVNSPLHF
>TRBV18|-|TRBJ1-2|TRBD1
TGTGCCAGCTCCGCGGGACAGGGAGGTGGCTACACCTTC
CASSAGQGGGYTF
>TRBV6-6|once|TRBJ2-6|-
TGTGCCAGCAGCCGGAGGAAGGCGTCCGTTCCTCAACACTCTGGGGCCAACGTCCTGACTTTC
CASSRRKASVPQHSGANVLTF
>TRBV28|-|TRBJ1-6|-
TGTGCCAGCACGGGACAAAGGTATAATTCACCCCTCCACTTT
CASTGQRYNSPLHF
>TRBV4-1|-|TRBJ2-5|-
TGCGCCAGCAGCCAAGGGCGAGGGGGGGGCGAGGAGACCCAGTACTTC
CASSQGRGGGEETQYF
>TRBV7-9|-|TRBJ2-3|TRBD2
TGTGCCAGCAGCCGCCGCGGGACTAGCGGGAGGGGGGGCACAGATACGCAGTATTTT
CASSRRGTSGRGGTDTQYF
>TRBV19|-|TRBJ1-1|TRBD1
TGTGCCAGTCAAACAGGGTCGACAGGGGGCACTGAAGCTTTCTTT
CASQTGSTGGTEAFF
>TRBV5-1|-|TRBJ2-6|-
TGCGCCAGCAGCCCAGGGCGATCTGGGGCCAACGTCCTGACTTTC
CASSPGRSGANVLTF
>TRBV29-1|once|TRBJ2-5|TRBD2
TGCAGCGTTGCCTCGGGGAGCGGGGGAAGGGAGACCCAGTACTTC
CSVASGSGGRETQYF
>TRBV10-2|-|TRBJ1-6|TRBD1
TGCGCCAGCAGTGACACAGGGGGTTCTTCCTCCTATAATTCACCCCTCCACTTT
CASSDTGGSSSYNSPLHF
>TRBV12-3/TRBV12-4|few|TRBJ1-5|-
TGTGCCAGCAGTTTGGCCGATCAGCCCCAGCATTTT
CASSLADQPQHF
>TRBV11-2|-|TRBJ2-1|-
TGTGCCAGCAGCTTACAGGGGTGGATTGAGCAGTTCTTC
CASSLQGWIEQFF
>TRBV9|-|TRBJ2-3|TRBD1
TGTGCCAGCAGCGTAGTAACAGGGGAAACAGATACGCAGTATTTT
CASSVVTGETDTQYF
>TRBV5-1|-|TRBJ1-4|TRBD1
TGCGCCAGCAGCTTGGAACAGGGGGCTGCTAATGAAAAACTGTTTTTT
CASSLEQGAANEKLFF
>TRBV5-4|-|TRBJ1-2|TRBD1
TGTGCCAGCAGCTTGGACCAGGGGGCGCTATCTGGCTACACCTTC
CASSLDQGALSGYTF
>TRBV6-1|once|TRBJ1-6|TRBD1
TGTGCCAGCAGTGAAGCGATGGGACAGGGGGCGCTTGGTAAAAATTCACCCCTCCACTTT
CASSEAMGQGALGKNSPLHF
>TRBV27|-|TRBJ1-1|-
TGTGCCAGCAGTTTAACCCTATTCGGCACTGAAGCTTTCTTT
CASSLTLFGTEAFF
>TRBV5-1|-|TRBJ2-7|TRBD2
TGCGCCAGCAGCAGAGCGGGAACTTCCTACGAGCAGTACTTC
CASSRAGTSYEQYF
>TRBV24-1|-|TRBJ1-1|-
TGTGCCACCAGTGACCCAGGAAACACTGAAGCTTTCTTT
CATSDPGNTEAFF
>TRBV10-2|once|TRBJ2-4|TRBD2
TGCGCCAGCGGGACTAGCGGGGGACTAGCCAAAAACATTCAGTACTTC
CASGTSGGLAKNIQYF
>TRBV13|once|TRBJ2-5|-
TGTGCCAGCAGCTTAGGGTCGGTAGGAGGGGAAGAGACCCAGTACTTC
CASSLGSVGGEETQYF
>TRBV27|-|TRBJ2-7|TRBD1
TGTGCCAGCAGTTTCACTATCAATTCCTCCCCAGGGGGCGCGGAGTTCTACGAGCAGTACTTC
CASSFTINSSPGGAEFYEQYF
>TRBV13|-|TRBJ2-1|TRBD2
TGTGCCAGCAGCACATTTAGCGGGAGCGTTTCCTACAATGAGCAGTTCTTC
CASSTFSGSVSYNEQFF
>TRBV30|-|TRBJ2-7|TRBD2
TGTGCCTGCCGCAAGCGGACTAGCGTGAACGAGCAGTACTTC
CACRKRTSVNEQYF